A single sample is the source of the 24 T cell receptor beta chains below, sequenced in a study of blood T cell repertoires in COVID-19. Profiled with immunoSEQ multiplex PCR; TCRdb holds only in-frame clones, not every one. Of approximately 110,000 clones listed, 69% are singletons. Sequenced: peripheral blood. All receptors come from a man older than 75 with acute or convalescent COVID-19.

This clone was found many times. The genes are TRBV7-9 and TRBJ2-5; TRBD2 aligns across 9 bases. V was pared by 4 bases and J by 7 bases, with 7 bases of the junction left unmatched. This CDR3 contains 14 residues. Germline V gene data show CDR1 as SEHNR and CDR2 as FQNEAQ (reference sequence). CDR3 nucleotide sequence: TGTGCCAGCAGCTCCGAGCGGGAGGCATGGACCCAGTACTTC. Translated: CASSSEREAWTQYF.

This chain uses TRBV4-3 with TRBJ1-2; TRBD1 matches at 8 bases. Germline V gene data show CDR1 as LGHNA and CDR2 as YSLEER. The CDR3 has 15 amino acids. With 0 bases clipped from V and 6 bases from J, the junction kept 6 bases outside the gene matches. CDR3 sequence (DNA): TGCGCCAGCAGCCAAGAGGTAGGACAGGGAGATGGCTACACCTTC. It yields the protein CASSQEVGQGDGYTF.

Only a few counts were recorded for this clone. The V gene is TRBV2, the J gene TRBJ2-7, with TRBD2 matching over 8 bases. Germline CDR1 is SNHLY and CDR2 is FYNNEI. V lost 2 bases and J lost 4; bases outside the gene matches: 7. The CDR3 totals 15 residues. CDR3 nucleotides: TGTGCCAGCAGTGAAATGGCGGGAGGAAGTTACGAGCAGTACTTC. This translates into CASSEMAGGSYEQYF.

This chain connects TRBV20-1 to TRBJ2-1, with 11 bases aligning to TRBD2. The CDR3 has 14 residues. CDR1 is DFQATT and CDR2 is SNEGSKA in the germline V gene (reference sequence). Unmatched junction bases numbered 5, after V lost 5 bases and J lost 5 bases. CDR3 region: CSARASGRNNEQFF. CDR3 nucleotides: TGCAGTGCTCGTGCTAGCGGGAGGAACAATGAGCAGTTCTTC.

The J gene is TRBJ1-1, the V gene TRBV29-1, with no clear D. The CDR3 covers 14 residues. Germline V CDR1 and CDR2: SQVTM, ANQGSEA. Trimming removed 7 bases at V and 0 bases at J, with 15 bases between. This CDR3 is CSAAPTRMNTEAFF. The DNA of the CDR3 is TGCAGCGCCGCACCCACTCGCATGAACACTGAAGCTTTCTTT.

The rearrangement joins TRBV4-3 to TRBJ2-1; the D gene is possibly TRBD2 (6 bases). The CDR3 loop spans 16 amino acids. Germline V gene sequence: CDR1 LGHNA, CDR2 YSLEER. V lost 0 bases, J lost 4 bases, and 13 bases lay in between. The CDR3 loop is CASSQDASEKYNEQFF. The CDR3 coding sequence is TGCGCCAGCAGCCAAGATGCTAGCGAGAAATACAATGAGCAGTTCTTC.

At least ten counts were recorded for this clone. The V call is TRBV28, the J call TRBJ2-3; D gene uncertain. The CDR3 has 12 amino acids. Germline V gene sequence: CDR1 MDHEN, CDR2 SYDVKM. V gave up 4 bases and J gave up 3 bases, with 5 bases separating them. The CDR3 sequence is CASSSQTDTQYF. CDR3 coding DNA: TGTGCCAGCAGTTCCCAGACAGATACGCAGTATTTT.

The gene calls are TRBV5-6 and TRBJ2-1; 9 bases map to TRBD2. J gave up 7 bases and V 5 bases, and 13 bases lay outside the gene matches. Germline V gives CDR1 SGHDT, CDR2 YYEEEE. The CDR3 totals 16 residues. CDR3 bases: TGTGCCAGCAGACCGACTAGCGGTGAACAAGGGAATGAGCAGTTCTTC. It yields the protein CASRPTSGEQGNEQFF. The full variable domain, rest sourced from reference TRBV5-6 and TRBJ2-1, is DAGVTQSPTHLIKTRGQQVTLRCSPKSGHDTVSWYQQALGQGPQFIFQYYEEEERQRGNFPDRFSGHQFPNYSSELNVNALLLGDSALYLCASRPTSGEQGNEQFFGPGTRLTVL.

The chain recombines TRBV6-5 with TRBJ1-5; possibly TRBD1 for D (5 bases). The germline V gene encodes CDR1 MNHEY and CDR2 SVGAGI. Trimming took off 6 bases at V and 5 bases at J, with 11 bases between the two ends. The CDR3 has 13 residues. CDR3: CASRKGTYQPQHF. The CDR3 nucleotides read TGTGCCAGCAGAAAGGGGACTTATCAGCCCCAGCATTTT.

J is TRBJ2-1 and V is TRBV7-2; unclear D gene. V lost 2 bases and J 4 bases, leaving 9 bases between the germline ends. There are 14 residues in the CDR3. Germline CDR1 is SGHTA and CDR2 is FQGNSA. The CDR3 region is CASSLSSWYNEQFF. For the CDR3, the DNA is TGTGCCAGCAGCTTAAGCTCGTGGTACAATGAGCAGTTCTTC.

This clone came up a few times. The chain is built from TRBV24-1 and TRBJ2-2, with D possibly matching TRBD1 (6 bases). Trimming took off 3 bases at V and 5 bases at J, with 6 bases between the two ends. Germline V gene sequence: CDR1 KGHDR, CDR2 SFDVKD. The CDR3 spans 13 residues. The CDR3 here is CATSDQGTGELFF. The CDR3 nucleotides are TGTGCCACCAGTGATCAGGGGACCGGGGAGCTGTTTTTT.

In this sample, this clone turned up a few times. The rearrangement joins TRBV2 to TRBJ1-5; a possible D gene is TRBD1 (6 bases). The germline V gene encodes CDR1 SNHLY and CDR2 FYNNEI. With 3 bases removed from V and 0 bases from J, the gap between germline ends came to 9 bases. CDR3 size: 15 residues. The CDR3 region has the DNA TGTGCCAGCAGTGAGGGGGCCTATAGCAATCAGCCCCAGCATTTT. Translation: CASSEGAYSNQPQHF. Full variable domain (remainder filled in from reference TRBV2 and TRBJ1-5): EPEVTQTPSHQVTQMGQEVILRCVPISNHLYFYWYRQILGQKVEFLVSFYNNEISEKSEIFDDQFSVERPDGSNFTLKIRSTKLEDSAMYFCASSEGAYSNQPQHFGDGTRLSIL.

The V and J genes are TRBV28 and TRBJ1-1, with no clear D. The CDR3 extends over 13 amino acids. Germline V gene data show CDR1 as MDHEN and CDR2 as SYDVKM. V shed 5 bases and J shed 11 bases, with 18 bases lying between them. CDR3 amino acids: CASSLPAAGKAFF. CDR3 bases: TGTGCCAGCAGTCTACCCGCGGCGGGGAAGGCTTTCTTT.

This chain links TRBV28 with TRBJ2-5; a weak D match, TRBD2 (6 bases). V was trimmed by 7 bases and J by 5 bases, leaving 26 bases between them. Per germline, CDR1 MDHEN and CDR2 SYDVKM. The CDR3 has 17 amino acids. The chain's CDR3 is CASNLRGAGLKGETQYF. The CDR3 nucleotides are TGTGCCAGCAATCTAAGAGGAGCGGGTCTTAAGGGGGAGACCCAGTACTTC.

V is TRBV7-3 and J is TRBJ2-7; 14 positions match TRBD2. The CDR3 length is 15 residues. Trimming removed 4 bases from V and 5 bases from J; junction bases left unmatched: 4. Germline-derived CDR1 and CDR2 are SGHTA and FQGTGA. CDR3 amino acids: CASSSGLAGADEQYF. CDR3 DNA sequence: TGTGCCAGCAGCTCGGGACTAGCGGGAGCGGACGAGCAGTACTTC.

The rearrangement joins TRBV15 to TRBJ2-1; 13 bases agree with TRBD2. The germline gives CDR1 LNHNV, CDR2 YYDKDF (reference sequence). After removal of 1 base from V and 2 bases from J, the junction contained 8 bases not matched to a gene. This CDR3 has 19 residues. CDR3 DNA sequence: TGTGCCACCAGCAGAGTGGGGACTAGCGGGATGGTCACCTACAATGAGCAGTTCTTC. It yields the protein CATSRVGTSGMVTYNEQFF.

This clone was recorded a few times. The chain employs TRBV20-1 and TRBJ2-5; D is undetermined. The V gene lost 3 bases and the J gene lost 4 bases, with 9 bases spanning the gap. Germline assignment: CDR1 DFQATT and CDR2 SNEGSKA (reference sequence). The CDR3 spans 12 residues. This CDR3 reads CSASPRSETQYF. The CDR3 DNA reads TGCAGTGCTAGTCCGCGGTCAGAGACCCAGTACTTC.

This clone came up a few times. The CDR3 sequence is CASSEAGSSYEQYF. The CDR3, as DNA: TGTGCCAGCAGTGAAGCGGGGAGCTCCTACGAGCAGTACTTC. V gene TRBV6-1 combines with J gene TRBJ2-7, with a possible D match to TRBD2 (5 bases). Trimming cost V 0 bases and J 0 bases, with 6 bases left between them. Germline values: CDR1 MNHNS, CDR2 SASEGT. The CDR3 totals 14 residues.

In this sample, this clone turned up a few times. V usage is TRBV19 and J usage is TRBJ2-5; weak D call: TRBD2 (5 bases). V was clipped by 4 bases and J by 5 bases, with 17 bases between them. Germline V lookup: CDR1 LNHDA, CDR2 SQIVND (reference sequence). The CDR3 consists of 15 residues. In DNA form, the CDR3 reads TGTGCCAGTAGTACCTCTAGCTCCCCCGGGGAGACCCAGTACTTC. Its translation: CASSTSSSPGETQYF.

The CDR3 nucleotides are TGTGCCAGCAGCTTTCATAGGGCTAGCGGGAGTGTGACCCAGTACTTC. Residues: CASSFHRASGSVTQYF. The chain has TRBV3-1 (or the pseudogene TRBV3-2) and TRBJ2-5; 10 nucleotides match TRBD2. V trimming: 5 bases; J trimming: 7 bases; junction bases outside the gene matches: 13. The CDR3 length is 16 residues. Germline CDR1 is LGHDT and CDR2 is YNNKEL (reference sequence).

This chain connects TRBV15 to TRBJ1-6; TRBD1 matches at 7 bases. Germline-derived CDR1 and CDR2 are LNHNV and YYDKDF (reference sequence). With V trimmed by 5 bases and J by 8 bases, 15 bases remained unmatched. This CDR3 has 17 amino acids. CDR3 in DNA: TGTGCCACCAGCTCGAGGGACCGGGACAGATCTCATTCACCCCTCCACTTT. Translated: CATSSRDRDRSHSPLHF.

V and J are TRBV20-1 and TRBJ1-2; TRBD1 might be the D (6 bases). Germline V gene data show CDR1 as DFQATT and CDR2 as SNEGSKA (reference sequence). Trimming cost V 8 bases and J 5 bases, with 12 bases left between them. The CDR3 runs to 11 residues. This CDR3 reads CSITGTYGYTF. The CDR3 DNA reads TGCAGTATAACAGGGACATATGGCTACACCTTC.

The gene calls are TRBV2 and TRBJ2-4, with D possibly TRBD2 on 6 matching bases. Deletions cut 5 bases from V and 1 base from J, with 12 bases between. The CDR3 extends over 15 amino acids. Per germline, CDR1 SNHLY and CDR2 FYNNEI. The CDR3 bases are TGTGCCAGCAGTCCGGGGGATATTGCCAAAAACATTCAGTACTTC. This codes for CASSPGDIAKNIQYF.

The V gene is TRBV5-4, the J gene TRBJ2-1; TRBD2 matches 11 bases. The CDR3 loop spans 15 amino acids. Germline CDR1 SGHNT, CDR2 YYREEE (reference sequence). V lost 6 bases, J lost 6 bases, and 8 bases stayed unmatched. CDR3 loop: CASTTGTSGANEQFF. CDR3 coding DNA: TGTGCCAGCACAACCGGGACTAGCGGAGCCAATGAGCAGTTCTTC.